This TCR beta chain was retrieved from a study of blood T cell repertoires in COVID-19. The overall study: Both acute and convalescent COVID-19 samples were obtained from the United States, Italy and Spain.

Assay: immunoSEQ multiplex PCR; the TCRdb copy retains only in-frame clones and omits some. The table includes approximately 300,000 clones, roughly 85% detected once. Participants in the exposed group had met a COVID-19 case in the 2 weeks before joining the study. CDR1 and CDR2 from the germline V gene are SGHNT and YYREEE (reference sequence). The CDR3 totals 14 residues. V lost 0 bases and J 7 bases, leaving 11 bases between the germline ends. This clonotype originated in a woman under 40 who had been exposed to COVID-19. The chain is built from TRBV5-4 and TRBJ1-5; tentative D call: TRBD1 (5 bases). The sequencing sample was made of PBMCs or T cells enriched from blood (not recorded which). In DNA form, the CDR3 reads TGTGCCAGCAGCTTGGGGCAGGGCTCCCAGCCCCAGCATTTT. Amino acids: CASSLGQGSQPQHF.